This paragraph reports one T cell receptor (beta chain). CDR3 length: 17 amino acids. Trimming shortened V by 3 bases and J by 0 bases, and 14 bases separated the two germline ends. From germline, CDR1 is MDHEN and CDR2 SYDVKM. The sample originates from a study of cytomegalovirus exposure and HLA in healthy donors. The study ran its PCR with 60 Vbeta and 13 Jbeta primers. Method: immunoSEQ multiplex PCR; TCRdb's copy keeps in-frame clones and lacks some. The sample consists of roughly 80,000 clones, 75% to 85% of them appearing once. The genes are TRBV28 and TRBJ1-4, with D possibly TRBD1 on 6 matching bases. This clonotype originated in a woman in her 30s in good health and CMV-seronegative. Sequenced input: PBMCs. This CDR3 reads CASSFGGRLTTNEKLFF. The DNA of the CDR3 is TGTGCCAGCAGTTTTGGGGGCAGACTGACAACTAATGAAAAACTGTTTTTT.